This TCR beta chain came from a study of regulatory T cells in long-lasting Graves disease. Concerning this clonotype: What it binds is not known.

The CDR3 runs to 15 residues. With 6 bases clipped from V and 4 bases from J, the junction kept 11 bases outside the gene matches. Germline CDR1 is LNHDA and CDR2 is SQIVND (reference sequence). Broader study findings: Patients with persistent disease showed a bias toward TRBV28, TRBJ1-2 and TRBJ2-5. Lower TCR diversity characterized persistent Graves' patients relative to newly diagnosed patients.

This sample's time point: newly diagnosed GD, antithyroid drugs for less than 3 months. The authors made the TCR library using RNA they extracted from PBMCs. Building the TCR beta libraries relied on iRepertoire HTBI primers, and CDR3 regions underwent Arm-PCR. TCRdb re-derived calls from the multiplex PCR reads in MiXCR, one entry per CDR3 protein. The sample carries around 460,000 distinct CDR3 sequences, about 14% recorded once. A further study also used this sample, focusing on T cells in Graves' hyperthyroidism and ophthalmopathy.

This specimen consisted of peripheral blood mononuclear cells (PBMCs), obtained at new diagnosis, from a patient treated with antithyroid drugs. V is TRBV19 and J is TRBJ1-1, with TRBD1 matching 7 bases. The TCR was taken from a woman between 50 and 59 years old with Graves disease. CDR3 in amino acids: CASSAADREGTEAFF. As DNA, the CDR3 is TGTGCCAGTAGCGCTGCTGACAGGGAGGGCACTGAAGCTTTCTTT.